Sequencing of this TCR beta chain was carried out in a study of CD8+CD57+ T cells in acquired aplastic anemia. Looking at the study overall: Roughly 3.2 ug was the average amount of DNA from sorted CD4+ and CD8+ cells.

The CDR3 consists of 15 residues. The V gene lost 6 bases and the J gene lost 3 bases, with 20 bases spanning the gap. Germline values: CDR1 SQVTM, CDR2 ANQGSEA. This clonotype was detected many times. Its antigen is unknown. Patients sequenced had flow cytometry evidence of CD8+CD57+ cell expansion. Patient blood was sampled before any therapy had been received. Study results and limitations: No significant difference in CD8+ Simpson's diversity was found between patients and controls. Overlap between patients and controls comprised roughly 28 CD8+ CDR3 sequences.

Genomic DNA constituted the template upon which TCR beta VDJ and CDR3 profiling was performed. TCRdb reanalysed the reads using MiXCR and keeps one entry per CDR3 protein. The sample consists of about 120,000 distinct CDR3 sequences, 55% to 70% of them appearing once. The sequence came from a human donor with aplastic anemia. The chain employs TRBV29-1 and TRBJ1-1; D uncertain. The sequencing input was sorted CD4+, CD8+, or CD8+CD57+ T cells (not recorded which) from PBMCs. CDR3 in DNA: TGCAGCGTCCTGGGAAGGGCTTCAACCGACACTGAAGCTTTCTTT. Its translation: CSVLGRASTDTEAFF.